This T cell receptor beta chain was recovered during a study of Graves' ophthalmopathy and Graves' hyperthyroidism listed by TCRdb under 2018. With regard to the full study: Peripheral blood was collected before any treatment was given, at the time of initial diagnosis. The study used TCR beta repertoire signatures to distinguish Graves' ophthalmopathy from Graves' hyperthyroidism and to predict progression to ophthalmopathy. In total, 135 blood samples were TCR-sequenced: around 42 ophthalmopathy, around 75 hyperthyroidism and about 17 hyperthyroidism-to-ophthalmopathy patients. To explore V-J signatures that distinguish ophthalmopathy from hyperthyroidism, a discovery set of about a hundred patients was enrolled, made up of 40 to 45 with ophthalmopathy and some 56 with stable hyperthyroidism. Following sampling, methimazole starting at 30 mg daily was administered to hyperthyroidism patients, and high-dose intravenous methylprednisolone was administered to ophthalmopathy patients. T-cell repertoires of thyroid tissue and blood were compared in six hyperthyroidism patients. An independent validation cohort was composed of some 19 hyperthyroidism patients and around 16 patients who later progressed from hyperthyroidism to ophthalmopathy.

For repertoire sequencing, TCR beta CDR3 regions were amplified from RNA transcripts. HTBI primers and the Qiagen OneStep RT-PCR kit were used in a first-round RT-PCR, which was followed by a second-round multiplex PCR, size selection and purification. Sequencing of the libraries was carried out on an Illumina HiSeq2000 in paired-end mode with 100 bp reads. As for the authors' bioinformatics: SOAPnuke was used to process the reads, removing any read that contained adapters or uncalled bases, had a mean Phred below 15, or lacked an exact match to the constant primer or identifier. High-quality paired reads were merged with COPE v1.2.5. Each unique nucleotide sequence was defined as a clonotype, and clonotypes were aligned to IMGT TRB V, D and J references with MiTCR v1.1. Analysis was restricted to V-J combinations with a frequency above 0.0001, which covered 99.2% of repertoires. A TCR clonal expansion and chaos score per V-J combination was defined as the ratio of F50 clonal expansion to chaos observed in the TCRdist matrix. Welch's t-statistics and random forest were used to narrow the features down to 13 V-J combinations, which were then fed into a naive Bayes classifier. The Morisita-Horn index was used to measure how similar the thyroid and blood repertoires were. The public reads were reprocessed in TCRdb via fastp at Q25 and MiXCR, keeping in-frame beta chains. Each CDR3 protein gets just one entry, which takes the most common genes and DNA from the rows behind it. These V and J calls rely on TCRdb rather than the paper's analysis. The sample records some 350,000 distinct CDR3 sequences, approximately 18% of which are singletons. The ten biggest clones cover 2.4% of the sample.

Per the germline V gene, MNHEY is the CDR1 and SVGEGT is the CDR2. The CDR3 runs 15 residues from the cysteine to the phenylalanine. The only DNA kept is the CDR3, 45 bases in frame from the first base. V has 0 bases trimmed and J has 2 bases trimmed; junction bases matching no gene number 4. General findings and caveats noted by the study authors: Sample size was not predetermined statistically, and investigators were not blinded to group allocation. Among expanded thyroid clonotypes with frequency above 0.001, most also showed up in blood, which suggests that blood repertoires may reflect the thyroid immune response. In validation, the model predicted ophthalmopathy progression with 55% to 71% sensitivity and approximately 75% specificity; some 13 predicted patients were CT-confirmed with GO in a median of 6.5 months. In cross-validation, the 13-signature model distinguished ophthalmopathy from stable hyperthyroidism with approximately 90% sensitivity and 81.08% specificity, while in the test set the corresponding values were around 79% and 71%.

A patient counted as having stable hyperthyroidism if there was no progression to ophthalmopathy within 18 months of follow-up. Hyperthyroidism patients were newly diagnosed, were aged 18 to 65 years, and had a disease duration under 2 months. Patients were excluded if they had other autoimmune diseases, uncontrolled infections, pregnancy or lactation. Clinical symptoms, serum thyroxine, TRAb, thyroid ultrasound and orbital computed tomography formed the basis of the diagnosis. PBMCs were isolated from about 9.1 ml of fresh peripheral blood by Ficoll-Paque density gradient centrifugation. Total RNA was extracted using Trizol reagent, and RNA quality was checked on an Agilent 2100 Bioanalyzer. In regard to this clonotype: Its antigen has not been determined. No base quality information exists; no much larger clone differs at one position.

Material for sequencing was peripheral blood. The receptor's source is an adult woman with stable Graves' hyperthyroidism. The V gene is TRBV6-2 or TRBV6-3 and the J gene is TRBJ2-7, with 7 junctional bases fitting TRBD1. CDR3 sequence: CASSYSPGTAYEQYF. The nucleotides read TGTGCCAGCAGTTACTCGCCCGGGACAGCCTACGAGCAGTACTTC.